The T cell receptor (beta chain) under discussion was sequenced for a study of shared clonotypes between healthy human individuals. Study results and caveats: Sorted-subset samples were not fully sequenced, rarefaction indicated.

Germline CDR1 MDHEN, CDR2 SYDVKM. Between the trimmed V and J ends, which lost 6 bases and 1 base, there was a span of 7 bases. The CDR3 runs to 13 residues. In the original workflow: ImmunoSEQ junction-only sequences lacked quality scores, so their filtering differed. Method: immunoSEQ multiplex PCR; TCRdb's copy keeps in-frame clones and lacks some. That table gives V, J and clone size, and the DNA gave D and trimming. The sample has some 2.4 million clones; approximately 93% are singletons. Points on this clone: Its matching antigen is unknown.

The chain has TRBV28 and TRBJ1-5; a weak D match, TRBD1 (6 bases). The receptor was isolated from a man aged 18 to 35 in good health. Some clones in this sample may be carry-over from other donors' samples. Sample: naive CD4+ T cells from PBMCs. Subset specified: CD45RA+ positively selected. CDR3 sequence (DNA): TGTGCCAGCAGAGGACAGAGCAATCAGCCCCAGCATTTT. Protein: CASRGQSNQPQHF.